This TCR beta chain was observed in a study of Graves' ophthalmopathy and Graves' hyperthyroidism. The authors amplified TCR beta CDR3 regions from RNA transcripts. HTBI primers primed a first-round RT-PCR, and a second-round multiplex PCR followed. MiXCR, applied by TCRdb to the multiplex PCR reads, yields one record per CDR3 protein. Of approximately 210,000 distinct CDR3 sequences in the sample, roughly a fifth were seen once. The CDR3 spans 11 residues. Germline V gives CDR1 SGHAT, CDR2 FQNNGV. Trimming cost V 5 bases and J 11 bases, with 12 bases left between them. None of the included patients had other autoimmune diseases, uncontrolled infections, pregnancy or lactation, as these led to exclusion. This clonotype was counted at least ten times.

V gene TRBV11-2 combines with J gene TRBJ1-1; no definite D call. The sequence came from a woman between 45 and 65 years old with Graves' ophthalmopathy. Sequenced: peripheral blood. The CDR3 nucleotides read TGTGCCAGCAGCCTTCCGGGATGGGCTTTCTTT. Its protein is CASSLPGWAFF.